These 25 T cell receptor beta chains came from one sample sequenced in a study of CD8 T cells in ankylosing spondylitis. The study, taken as a whole, reports: One TCR beta motif, made up of 7 or 8 highly homologous variants, appeared characteristic of ankylosing spondylitis blood.

Each CDR3 protein is one row after TCRdb ran MiXCR on the 5' RACE reads. The sample comprises 700,000 to 850,000 distinct CDR3 sequences, roughly 12% of which are singletons, and approximately 0.46% rests with the top ten. No antigen has been identified for these receptors. The sequenced sample consisted of blood, either unsorted or a sorted T cell fraction (not recorded which). These receptors were collected from a male donor with ankylosing spondylitis.

In this sample, this clonotype turned up a few times. The chain joins TRBV21-1 to TRBJ2-7; the table names TRBD2, a call not compared with the DNA. TRBV21-1 counts as a pseudogene. The CDR3 is made up of 17 amino acids. CDR3 in amino acids: CASSNLQRDTRSYEQYF. Here the CDR3 DNA reads TGTGCCAGCAGCAATCTTCAGAGGGATACACGCTCCTACGAGCAGTACTTC.

This clonotype occurred a few times. The chain employs TRBV7-8 and TRBJ1-4; TRBD1 aligns across 8 bases. Germline values: CDR1 SGHVS, CDR2 FQNEAQ. The CDR3 spans 14 residues. The junction had 4 bases not matched to a gene; V was cut back by 4 bases and J by 6 bases. CDR3: CASSYRGGYEKLFF. Here the CDR3 DNA reads TGTGCCAGCAGCTACAGGGGGGGTTATGAAAAACTGTTTTTT.

The rearrangement uses TRBV5-1 and TRBJ2-3; 8 nucleotides align to TRBD1. The ends lost 5 bases at V and 2 bases at J; junction bases unmatched: 22. CDR1 SGHRS and CDR2 YFSETQ come from the germline V gene. The CDR3 consists of 20 residues. The CDR3 DNA sequence: TGCGCCAGCAGTAAGGAATTTTTCACAGGGGGAGGTTACCCCACAGATACGCAGTATTTT. This encodes CASSKEFFTGGGYPTDTQYF.

The sample holds a few counts of this clonotype. The genes are TRBV7-2 and TRBJ2-1; D ambiguous. Trimming took off 5 bases at V and 0 bases at J, with 14 bases between the two ends. Germline V gene data show CDR1 as SGHTA and CDR2 as FQGNSA. This CDR3 contains 16 residues. CDR3 loop: CASSPRLDGSYNEQFF. The CDR3 nucleotides read TGTGCCAGCAGCCCCAGGCTAGACGGCTCCTACAATGAGCAGTTCTTC.

This clonotype was recorded a few times. The chain has TRBV5-1 and TRBJ2-1; a weak D match, TRBD2 (5 bases). The germline gives CDR1 SGHRS, CDR2 YFSETQ. V gave up 5 bases and J gave up 5 bases, with 17 bases separating them. This CDR3 region has 15 residues. The CDR3 DNA follows: TGCGCCAGCAGAAGACTAACCCAGGACCACAATGAGCAGTTCTTC. It codes for CASRRLTQDHNEQFF. The full variable domain, with the rest looked up from reference TRBV5-1 and TRBJ2-1, is KAGVTQTPRYLIKTRGQQVTLSCSPISGHRSVSWYQQTPGQGLQFLFEYFSETQRNKGNFPGRFSGRQFSNSRSEMNVSTLELGDSALYLCASRRLTQDHNEQFFGPGTRLTVL.

The CDR3 nucleotides are TGCAGTGCTAGAGATAAGCCGGGACTAGCGGGACACGCCCGGTTCTTC. This gives the protein CSARDKPGLAGHARFF. The rearrangement uses TRBV20-1 and TRBJ2-1; 13 bases align to TRBD2. Germline trimming cut 0 bases from V and 15 bases from J; bases unmatched to any gene: 14. The germline gives CDR1 DFQATT, CDR2 SNEGSKA (reference sequence). The CDR3 is made up of 16 amino acids.

The table lists this clonotype with a few counts. The V gene is TRBV29-1, the J gene TRBJ2-7; TRBD2 might be the D (6 bases). Germline-derived CDR1 and CDR2 are SQVTM and ANQGSEA. The V end was cut by 6 bases, the J end by 6 bases, with 21 bases between. The CDR3 contains 14 residues. CDR3 protein: CSVTGLSYGGEQYF. The CDR3 DNA reads as TGCAGCGTGACGGGACTTTCCTACGGGGGCGAGCAGTACTTC.

This clonotype turned up a few times. The chain is built from TRBV5-1 and TRBJ2-5; no definite D call. With 2 bases removed from V and 1 base from J, the gap between germline ends came to 12 bases. This CDR3 is 15 amino acids long. CDR1 and CDR2 from the germline V gene are SGHRS and YFSETQ. The CDR3, as DNA: TGCGCCAGCAGCTTTGTAGTCGGCAGCCAAGAGACCCAGTACTTC. It encodes CASSFVVGSQETQYF.

This clonotype was recorded at least ten times. V gene TRBV15 combines with J gene TRBJ1-2; D uncertain. The germline V and J ends were trimmed by 3 bases and 5 bases, with 7 bases remaining between them. Germline loops: CDR1 LNHNV, CDR2 YYDKDF (reference sequence). The CDR3 is 12 residues long. CDR3 region: CATSRASYGYTF. CDR3 DNA sequence: TGTGCCACCAGCAGGGCCTCTTATGGCTACACCTTC. Based on the CDR3 plus reference TRBV15 and TRBJ1-2, the full variable domain is DAMVIQNPRYQVTQFGKPVTLSCSQTLNHNVMYWYQQKSSQAPKLLFHYYDKDFNNEADTPDNFQSRRPNTSFCFLDIRSPGLGDTAMYLCATSRASYGYTFGSGTRLTVV.

The rearrangement links TRBV6-1 to TRBJ2-2, with TRBD2 matching over 10 bases. Unmatched junction bases numbered 12, after V lost 6 bases and J lost 5 bases. CDR1 is MNHNS, CDR2 SASEGT, per germline. The CDR3 is made up of 17 amino acids. The CDR3 here is CASSRTKTSGETGELFF. In nucleotides, the CDR3 is TGTGCCAGCAGCAGGACCAAAACTAGCGGGGAGACCGGGGAGCTGTTTTTT.

This clonotype was counted between two and nine times. V is TRBV6-2 or TRBV6-3 and J is TRBJ2-1; 12 bases are a match to TRBD1. The CDR3 loop spans 15 amino acids. V lost 8 bases and J lost 4; bases outside the gene matches: 6. CDR1 MNHEY and CDR2 SVGEGT come from the germline V gene. CDR3 coding DNA: TGTGCCAGCGGGGACAGGGGGCGGAGGTACAATGAGCAGTTCTTC. It translates to CASGDRGRRYNEQFF.

In this sample, this clonotype turned up a few times. The chain has TRBV29-1 and TRBJ2-1, with 11 bases lining up with TRBD2. Germline loops: CDR1 SQVTM, CDR2 ANQGSEA. Trimming at V came to 1 base and at J to 6 bases, leaving 5 bases not matched to a gene. The CDR3 is made up of 15 amino acids. CDR3 sequence (DNA): TGCAGCGTTGAAGCTCTAGCGGGGGGAAGCAATGAGCAGTTCTTC. The encoded protein is CSVEALAGGSNEQFF.

Worth noting for this clonotype: One end of the junction is discordant with germline, which a read error may explain. The chain is built from TRBV5-1 and TRBJ2-1; 8 nucleotides align to TRBD2. Looked up from germline, CDR1 is SGHRS and CDR2 is YFSETQ. This CDR3 is 15 amino acids long. The CDR3 loop is CDSSLRAGAYNEQFF. CDR3 in DNA: TGCGACAGCAGCTTGCGAGCGGGAGCCTACAATGAGCAGTTCTTC.

This rearrangement joins TRBV9 to TRBJ2-1, with TRBD2 matching 10 bases. CDR1 SGDLS and CDR2 YYNGEE come from the germline V gene. V lost 6 bases, J lost 4 bases, and 7 bases stayed unmatched. The CDR3 has 15 residues. The CDR3 here is CASTPLAGRYNEQFF. The CDR3 nucleotides read TGTGCCAGCACCCCACTAGCGGGGAGATACAATGAGCAGTTCTTC.

This clonotype was picked up a small number of times. The V call is TRBV12-3 or TRBV12-4, the J call TRBJ2-1; 7 positions agree with TRBD1. J gave up 11 bases and V 6 bases, and 13 bases lay outside the gene matches. The CDR3 totals 14 residues. DNA of the CDR3: TGTGCCAGCAGCCTCCGGACAGGTTTAGCCAAGCAGTTCTTC. This gives the protein CASSLRTGLAKQFF.

This clonotype was counted between two and nine times. The chain couples TRBV10-3 to TRBJ1-2, with D uncertain. The V gene's germline CDR1 is ENHRY and CDR2 SYGVKD. There are 13 residues in the CDR3. Trimming took off 7 bases at V and 1 base at J, with 10 bases between the two ends. CDR3 region: CAIMDGDNYGYTF. The CDR3, as DNA: TGTGCCATCATGGACGGTGATAACTATGGCTACACCTTC.

This clonotype has at least ten counts. The CDR3 region has the DNA TGTGCCAGCAGCCAGGGGCCCGAGGGAGAAGCTTTCTTT. Its protein is CASSQGPEGEAFF. The rearrangement joins TRBV9 to TRBJ1-1; TRBD1 might be the D (6 bases). V lost 4 bases and J lost 8, with 15 bases in between. CDR1 SGDLS and CDR2 YYNGEE come from the germline V gene. The CDR3 consists of 13 residues.

V is TRBV29-1 and J is TRBJ2-7, with 8 bases matching TRBD2. The CDR3 loop spans 14 amino acids. Germline lookup yields CDR1 SQVTM and CDR2 ANQGSEA. J was trimmed by 3 bases and V by 4 bases; bases with no gene match: 8. This chain's CDR3 is CSVGPRGANYEQYF. The CDR3 DNA is TGCAGCGTTGGGCCGCGGGGGGCTAACTACGAGCAGTACTTC.

This clonotype was counted ten times or more. The chain is built from TRBV4-3 and TRBJ1-2; D perhaps matches TRBD1 (6 bases). Germline V gene lookup returns CDR1 LGHNA and CDR2 YSLEER. V was cut by 1 base and J by 8 bases, with 17 bases left in between. This CDR3 spans 15 amino acids. This CDR3 reads CASSQAGGQGFGYTF. The CDR3, as DNA: TGCGCCAGCAGCCAAGCCGGTGGGCAGGGGTTCGGCTACACCTTC.

This clonotype has a handful of counts. The rearrangement links TRBV2 to TRBJ2-5; 8 bases are a match to TRBD2. The CDR3 is 13 amino acids. The V and J ends lost 8 bases and 7 bases, in that order; junction bases with no gene match: 9. Germline CDR1 is SNHLY and CDR2 is FYNNEI. The CDR3 here is CASQRESLATQYF. CDR3 nucleotides: TGTGCCAGCCAGCGGGAGAGCTTAGCGACCCAGTACTTC.

The chain recombines TRBV25-1 with TRBJ2-5; perhaps TRBD2 as D (6 bases). Germline CDR1 and CDR2: MGHDK and SYGVNS. CDR3 length equals 16 residues. Trimming stripped 3 bases from V and 5 bases from J, with 19 bases between. CDR3 coding DNA: TGTGCCAGCAGTGACCCCTCGTCGGGAGTCGGTGAGACCCAGTACTTC. Residues: CASSDPSSGVGETQYF.

In this sample, this clonotype turned up a few times. The chain uses TRBV7-2 and TRBJ1-5, with D maybe TRBD1 (6 bases). This CDR3 is built from 17 residues. V dropped 4 bases and J dropped 0 bases, with 16 bases sitting between them. Germline V gene data show CDR1 as SGHTA and CDR2 as FQGNSA. This chain's CDR3 is CASSSPQGSYSNQPQHF. Here the CDR3 DNA reads TGTGCCAGCAGCTCGCCACAGGGTTCCTATAGCAATCAGCCCCAGCATTTT.

This clonotype has only a few counts. The V gene is TRBV3-1, the J gene TRBJ1-2; D remains ambiguous. The V gene lost 4 bases and the J gene lost 8 bases, with 17 bases spanning the gap. Germline V gives CDR1 LGHDT, CDR2 YNNKEL (reference sequence). CDR3 size: 14 residues. CDR3 in DNA: TGTGCCAGCAGCCTCAAGGCGGTCTACGAAGGCTACACCTTC. It yields the protein CASSLKAVYEGYTF.

V gene TRBV6-1 combines with J gene TRBJ2-3, with D possibly being TRBD1 or TRBD2 (6 bases each). Germline CDR1 and CDR2: MNHNS and SASEGT. CDR3 length: 15 amino acids. Trimming left V 5 bases short and J 2 bases short, with 14 bases between. The CDR3: CASSPRGLNTDTQYF. CDR3 in DNA: TGTGCCAGCAGTCCCCGGGGGCTTAACACAGATACGCAGTATTTT.

This clonotype was found a few times. The chain is built from TRBV5-1 and TRBJ1-1; the D gene is possibly TRBD1 (5 bases). Trimming removed 4 bases at V and 5 bases at J, with 18 bases between. CDR3 length: 15 amino acids. From germline, CDR1 is SGHRS and CDR2 YFSETQ. The CDR3, as DNA: TGCGCCAGCAGCGGGGGGGTCCTGGGGGAAACTGAAGCTTTCTTT. Translating gives CASSGGVLGETEAFF.